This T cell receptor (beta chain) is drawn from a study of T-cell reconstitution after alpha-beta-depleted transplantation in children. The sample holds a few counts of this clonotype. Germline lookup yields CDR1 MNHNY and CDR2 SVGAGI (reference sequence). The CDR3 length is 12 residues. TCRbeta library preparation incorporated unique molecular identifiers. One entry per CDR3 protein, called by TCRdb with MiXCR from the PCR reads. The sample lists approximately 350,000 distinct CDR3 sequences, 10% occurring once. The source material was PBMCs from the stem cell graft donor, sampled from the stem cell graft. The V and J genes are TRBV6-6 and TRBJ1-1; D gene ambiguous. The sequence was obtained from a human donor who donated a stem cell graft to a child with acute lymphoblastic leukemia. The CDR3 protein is CPPEGPATEAFF. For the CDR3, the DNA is TGTCCCCCAGAGGGTCCGGCCACTGAAGCTTTCTTT.